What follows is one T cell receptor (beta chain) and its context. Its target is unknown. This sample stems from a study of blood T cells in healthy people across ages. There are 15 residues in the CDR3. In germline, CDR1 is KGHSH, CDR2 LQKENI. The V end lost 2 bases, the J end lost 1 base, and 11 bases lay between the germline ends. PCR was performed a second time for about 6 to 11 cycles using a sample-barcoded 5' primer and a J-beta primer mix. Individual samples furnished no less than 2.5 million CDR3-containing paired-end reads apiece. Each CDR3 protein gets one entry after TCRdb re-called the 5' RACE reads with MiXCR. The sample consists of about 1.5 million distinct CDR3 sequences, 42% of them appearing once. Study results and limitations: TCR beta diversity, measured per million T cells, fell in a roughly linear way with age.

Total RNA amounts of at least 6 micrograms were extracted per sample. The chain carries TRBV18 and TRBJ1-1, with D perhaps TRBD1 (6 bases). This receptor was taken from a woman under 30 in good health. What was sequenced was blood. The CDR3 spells CASSPYPGQNTEAFF. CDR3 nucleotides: TGTGCCAGCTCACCATATCCGGGACAGAACACTGAAGCTTTCTTT. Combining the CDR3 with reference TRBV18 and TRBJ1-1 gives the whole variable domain NAGVMQNPRHLVRRRGQEARLRCSPMKGHSHVYWYRQLPEEGLKFMVYLQKENIIDESGMPKERFSAEFPKEGPSILRIQQVVRGDSAAYFCASSPYPGQNTEAFFGQGTRLTVV.